These 6 T cell receptor beta chains came from one sample sequenced in a study of blood T cells in healthy people across ages. With a J-beta primer mix and a sample-barcoded 5' primer, a second PCR ran roughly 6 to 11 cycles. From the 5' RACE reads, TCRdb called clonotypes with MiXCR, one entry per CDR3 protein. Found here are around 900,000 distinct CDR3 sequences, under 35% of them singletons; the top ten hold 17%. The specimen was blood. The origin of the receptors is an elderly woman in good health.

There are many counts of this clonotype. CDR3 in DNA: TGCGCCAGCAGCTTCCTAACGGGGTCCTACAATGAGCAGTTCTTC. Translation: CASSFLTGSYNEQFF. V is TRBV5-1 and J is TRBJ2-1, with D maybe TRBD2 (5 bases). The CDR3 spans 15 residues. Germline-derived CDR1 and CDR2 are SGHRS and YFSETQ. V was pared by 2 bases and J by 1 base, with 10 bases between.

V and J are TRBV30 and TRBJ1-2; weak D call: TRBD1 (6 bases). CDR3 length: 14 amino acids. Germline CDR1 and CDR2: GTSNPN and SVGIG (reference sequence). The V end lost 3 bases, the J end lost 4 bases, and 15 bases lay between the germline ends. The CDR3 region has the DNA TGTGCCTGGAGCGCCTTGACAGGTCCCTATGGCTACACCTTC. This translates into CAWSALTGPYGYTF.

The rearrangement links TRBV28 to TRBJ1-2; a weak D match, TRBD1 (6 bases). With 6 bases removed from V and 4 bases from J, the gap between germline ends came to 15 bases. The CDR3 spans 14 residues. Germline values: CDR1 MDHEN, CDR2 SYDVKM. The CDR3 coding sequence is TGTGCCAGCAGGAATCAGGGGCTTGCCTATGGCTACACCTTC. Its translation is CASRNQGLAYGYTF.

To note about this clonotype: Being one base from a much bigger clone, this may be a read error. The genes are TRBV6-2 or TRBV6-3 and TRBJ2-6; D is possibly TRBD1 (5 bases). The germline CDR1 and CDR2 sequences are MNHEY and SVGEGT. The CDR3 loop spans 17 amino acids. The CDR3 DNA reads TGTGCCAGCAGTTGGGCCAGGGAAAGGGCTGGGGCCAACGTCCGGACTTTC. Translated, it gives CASSWARERAGANVRTF.

Details on this clonotype: A much larger clone differs by one base, so this may be a read error. CDR3 nucleotides: TGTGCCAGCAGCTACCGCCAAGACAGCACAAATGAAGCTTTCTTT. Encoded protein: CASSYRQDSTNEAFF. This rearrangement joins TRBV7-2 to TRBJ1-1; D might be TRBD1 (5 bases). The CDR3 runs to 15 residues. Germline CDR1 is SGHTA and CDR2 is FQGNSA. Trimming took off 4 bases at V and 7 bases at J, with 19 bases between the two ends.

This clonotype was counted only a few times. One end of the junction fails to match germline, which may point to a read error. The CDR3 bases are TGCAGTGCTCCGCCGCTAGCGGGGGGGCGAGATACGCGGTATTTT. Its translation: CSAPPLAGGRDTRYF. The chain couples TRBV20-1 to TRBJ2-3, with 12 bases lining up with TRBD2. The CDR3 is 15 residues long. In germline, CDR1 is DFQATT, CDR2 SNEGSKA (reference sequence).